This T cell receptor beta chain was recorded in a study of blood T cell repertoires in COVID-19. Germline CDR1 is MGHRA and CDR2 is YSYEKL. V shed 3 bases and J shed 0 bases, with 5 bases lying between them. This CDR3 contains 13 residues. Assay: immunoSEQ multiplex PCR; the TCRdb copy retains only in-frame clones and omits some. Here the sample spans about 370,000 clones, 75% to 90% being singletons. The chain uses TRBV4-1 and TRBJ2-5; D not resolved. The sample was PBMCs or T cells enriched from blood (not recorded which). This clonotype was sampled from a young man who had recovered from COVID-19. CDR3: CASSHVYQETQYF. The CDR3 bases are TGCGCCAGCAGCCACGTATACCAAGAGACCCAGTACTTC.